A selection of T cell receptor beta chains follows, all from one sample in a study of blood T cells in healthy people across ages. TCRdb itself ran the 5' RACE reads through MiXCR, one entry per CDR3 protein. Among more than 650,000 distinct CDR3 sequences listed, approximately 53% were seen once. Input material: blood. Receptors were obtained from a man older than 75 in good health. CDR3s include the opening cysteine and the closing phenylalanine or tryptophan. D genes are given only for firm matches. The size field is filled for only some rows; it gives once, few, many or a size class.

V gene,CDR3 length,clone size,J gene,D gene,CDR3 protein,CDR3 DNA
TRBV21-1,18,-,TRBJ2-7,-,CASSKVWSAPGEADEQYF,TGTGCCAGCAGCAAAGTTTGGTCCGCACCGGGAGAGGCCGACGAGCAGTACTTC
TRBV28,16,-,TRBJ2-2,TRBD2,CASSGLAIIDTGELFF,TGTGCCAGTAGCGGACTAGCTATAATTGACACCGGGGAGCTGTTTTTT
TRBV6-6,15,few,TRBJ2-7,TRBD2,CASSDPSGSIDEQYF,TGTGCCAGCAGTGACCCCAGCGGGAGCATAGACGAGCAGTACTTC
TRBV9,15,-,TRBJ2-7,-,CASSPYSGGSYEQYF,TGTGCCAGCAGCCCATATTCCGGTGGGAGCTACGAGCAGTACTTC
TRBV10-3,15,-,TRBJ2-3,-,CAISAIRGATDTQYF,TGTGCCATCAGTGCGATAAGGGGGGCCACAGATACGCAGTATTTT
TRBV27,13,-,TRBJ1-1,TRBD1,CASSFGTGTEAFF,TGTGCCAGCAGTTTCGGGACAGGCACTGAAGCTTTCTTT
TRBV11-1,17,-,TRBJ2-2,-,CASSLSFGGASTGELFF,TGTGCCAGCAGCTTATCGTTCGGGGGAGCAAGCACCGGGGAGCTGTTTTTT
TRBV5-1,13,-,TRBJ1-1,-,CASQGDMNTEAFF,TGCGCCAGCCAAGGAGACATGAACACTGAAGCTTTCTTT
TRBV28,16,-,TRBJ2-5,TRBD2,CASSLAGLAGGPSQYF,TGTGCCAGCAGTCTCGCCGGACTAGCGGGAGGTCCCTCCCAGTACTTC
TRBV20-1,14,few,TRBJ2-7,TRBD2,CSARAPSGSYEQYF,TGCAGTGCTAGAGCTCCTAGCGGCTCCTACGAGCAGTACTTC
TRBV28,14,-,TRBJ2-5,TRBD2,CASSLRGRANEQYF,TGTGCCAGCAGTTTGCGCGGGAGGGCCAATGAGCAGTACTTC
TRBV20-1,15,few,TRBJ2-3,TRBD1,CSAPKRETGTRYAYF,TGCAGTGCTCCTAAGAGGGAGACAGGGACCAGATACGCGTATTTT
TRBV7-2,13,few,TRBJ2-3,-,CASSSRSRDTQYF,TGTGCCAGCAGCTCCCGGTCCCGAGATACGCAGTATTTT
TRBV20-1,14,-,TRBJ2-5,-,CSARGGAEKETQYF,TGCAGTGCTAGGGGCGGGGCGGAGAAAGAGACCCAGTACTTC
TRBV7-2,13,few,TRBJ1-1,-,CASSLSRATEAFF,TGTGCCAGCAGCTTATCCAGGGCCACTGAAGCTTTCTTT
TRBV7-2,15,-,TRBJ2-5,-,CASSLAQIGKETQYF,TGTGCCAGCAGCTTAGCGCAGATCGGAAAGGAGACCCAGTACTTC
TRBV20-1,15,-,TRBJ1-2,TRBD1,CSARNRDRADYGYTF,TGCAGTGCTAGGAACCGGGACAGGGCCGACTATGGCTACACCTTC
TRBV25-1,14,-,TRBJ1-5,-,CASSGTVSNQPQHF,TGTGCCAGCAGTGGGACAGTTAGCAATCAGCCCCAGCATTTT
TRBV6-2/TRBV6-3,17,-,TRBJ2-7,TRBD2,CASSYSSAGLAPYEQYF,TGTGCCAGCAGTTACTCGAGTGCCGGACTAGCGCCATACGAGCAGTACTTC
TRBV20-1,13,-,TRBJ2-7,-,CSAGVAGAGEQYF,TGCAGTGCTGGGGTCGCGGGGGCCGGCGAGCAGTACTTC
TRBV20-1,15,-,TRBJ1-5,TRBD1,CSARVSGTGLQPQHF,TGCAGTGCTAGAGTGTCGGGGACAGGGCTTCAGCCCCAGCATTTT
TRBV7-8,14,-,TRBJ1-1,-,CASSLLSLNTEAFF,TGTGCCAGCAGCTTACTCAGTTTGAACACTGAAGCTTTCTTT
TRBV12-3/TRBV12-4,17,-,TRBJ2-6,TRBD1,CASSLGTGSSGANVLTF,TGTGCCAGCAGTCTCGGGACAGGGAGTTCTGGGGCCAACGTCCTGACTTTC
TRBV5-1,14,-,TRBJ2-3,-,CASTMVGEEDTQYF,TGCGCCAGCACAATGGTGGGGGAGGAAGATACGCAGTATTTT
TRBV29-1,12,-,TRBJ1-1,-,CSVSQNSPEAFF,TGCAGCGTATCACAGAACTCGCCGGAAGCTTTCTTT
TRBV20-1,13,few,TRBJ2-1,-,CSARGRSYNEQFF,TGCAGTGCTAGAGGGCGATCCTACAATGAGCAGTTCTTC
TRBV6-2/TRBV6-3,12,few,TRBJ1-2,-,CASRRDGYGYTF,TGTGCCAGCAGGAGGGACGGGTATGGCTACACCTTC
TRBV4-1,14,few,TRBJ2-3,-,CASSQEPREDTQYF,TGCGCCAGCAGCCAAGAGCCGAGGGAGGATACGCAGTATTTT
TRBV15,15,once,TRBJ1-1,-,CATSRLEGPSTEAFF,TGTGCCACCAGCAGGCTCGAGGGGCCCAGCACTGAAGCTTTCTTT
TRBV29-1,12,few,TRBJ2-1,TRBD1,CSVDTGGNEQFF,TGCAGCGTAGACACAGGGGGGAATGAGCAGTTCTTC
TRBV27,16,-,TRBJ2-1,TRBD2,CASSLSAGTSGNEQFF,TGTGCCAGCAGTTTATCCGCCGGGACTAGCGGGAACGAGCAGTTCTTC
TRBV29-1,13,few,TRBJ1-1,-,CSVEGGTNTEAFF,TGCAGCGTTGAGGGGGGGACGAACACTGAAGCTTTCTTT
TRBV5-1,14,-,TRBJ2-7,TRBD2,CASSISGKVYEQYF,TGCGCCAGCAGCATTAGCGGGAAGGTCTACGAGCAGTACTTC
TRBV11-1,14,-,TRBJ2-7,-,CASSYAGTSYEQYF,TGTGCCAGCAGTTACGCCGGGACCTCGTACGAGCAGTACTTC
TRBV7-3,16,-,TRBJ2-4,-,CASSPAGGLAKNIQYF,TGTGCCAGCAGCCCGGCCGGGGGTCTAGCCAAAAACATTCAGTACTTC
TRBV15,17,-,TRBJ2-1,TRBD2,CATSGWGLAGAYNEQFF,TGTGCCACCAGCGGGTGGGGTCTAGCGGGAGCTTACAATGAGCAGTTCTTC
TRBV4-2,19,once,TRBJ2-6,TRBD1,CASSQDPTNRGAGANVLTF,TGTGCCAGCAGCCAAGATCCGACTAACAGGGGGGCTGGGGCCAACGTCCTGACTTTC
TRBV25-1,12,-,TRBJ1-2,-,CASGEQGRGYTF,TGTGCCAGCGGTGAACAGGGACGCGGCTACACCTTC
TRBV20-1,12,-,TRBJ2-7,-,CSAPFVRGEQYF,TGCAGTGCTCCTTTTGTCCGGGGCGAGCAGTACTTC
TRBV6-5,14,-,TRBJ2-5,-,CASSPGGHQETQYF,TGTGCCAGCAGTCCCGGGGGACACCAAGAGACCCAGTACTTC
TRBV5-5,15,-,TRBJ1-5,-,CASSLVAKGNQPQHF,TGTGCCAGTAGCTTGGTTGCAAAGGGTAATCAGCCCCAGCATTTT
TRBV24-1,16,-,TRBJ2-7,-,CATSDLRDELYYEQYF,TGTGCCACCAGTGATTTGAGGGACGAGCTTTACTACGAGCAGTACTTC
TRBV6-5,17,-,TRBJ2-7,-,CTSSYFWRGVGSYEQYF,TGTACCAGCAGTTACTTCTGGAGAGGGGTGGGGTCCTACGAGCAGTACTTC
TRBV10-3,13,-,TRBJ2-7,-,CAIAGREAYEQYF,TGTGCCATCGCGGGCAGGGAGGCCTACGAGCAGTACTTC
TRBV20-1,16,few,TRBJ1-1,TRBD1,CSARDRGQGVNTEAFF,TGCAGTGCTAGAGATCGGGGACAGGGGGTAAACACTGAAGCTTTCTTT